These T cell receptor beta chains were read from a single sample in a study of T cells expressing NK-cell markers. Using the 5' RACE reads, TCRdb records one entry per CDR3 protein without DNA. The sample is made up of roughly 2,000 distinct CDR3 sequences, and the top ten hold about 80% of it. The sample was blood T cells: a sorted CD56 or NKG2C T cell subset, CD4+ or CD8+ T cells, or bulk PBMC T cells (not recorded which). Receptor source: a woman in her late teens or twenties in good health. The CDR3 runs from the conserved cysteine through the conserved F or W. Fields, in order: clone size, V gene, J gene, CDR3 protein. Size is stated for part of the rows, as once, few or many counts, or as a class when the clone is expanded.

clone_size: .
v_call: TRBV6-4
j_call: TRBJ2-1
cdr3_aa: CASSDLAGGDEQFF

clone_size: .
v_call: TRBV15
j_call: TRBJ2-2
cdr3_aa: CATSRSPGTGELFF

clone_size: .
v_call: TRBV11-3
j_call: TRBJ2-5
cdr3_aa: CASSPGSETQYF

clone_size: .
v_call: TRBV20-1
j_call: TRBJ2-7
cdr3_aa: CSAQTEGRSEQYF

clone_size: .
v_call: TRBV11-2
j_call: TRBJ2-5
cdr3_aa: CASSFFTASQETQYF

clone_size: large
v_call: TRBV20-1
j_call: TRBJ1-1
cdr3_aa: CSASRGATEAFF

clone_size: .
v_call: TRBV19
j_call: TRBJ1-1
cdr3_aa: CASSINMNTEAFF

clone_size: .
v_call: TRBV6-2/TRBV6-3
j_call: TRBJ1-1
cdr3_aa: CASSVSGGLVPAFF

clone_size: .
v_call: TRBV12-3/TRBV12-4
j_call: TRBJ1-2
cdr3_aa: CASSLQAGSYTF

clone_size: .
v_call: TRBV6-1
j_call: TRBJ2-2
cdr3_aa: CASRQGDTGELFF

clone_size: medium-sized
v_call: TRBV20-1
j_call: TRBJ2-2
cdr3_aa: CSARGESDTGELFF

clone_size: .
v_call: TRBV6-2/TRBV6-3
j_call: TRBJ1-2
cdr3_aa: CASSFRDNYGYTF

clone_size: .
v_call: TRBV6-1
j_call: TRBJ2-7
cdr3_aa: CASSDRLAGGYEQYF

clone_size: .
v_call: TRBV6-2/TRBV6-3
j_call: TRBJ2-2
cdr3_aa: CASRTGTKNTGELFF

clone_size: medium-sized
v_call: TRBV6-4
j_call: TRBJ2-2
cdr3_aa: CASSEAGDTGELFF

clone_size: .
v_call: TRBV6-1
j_call: TRBJ2-1
cdr3_aa: CASSDELETYNEQFF

clone_size: .
v_call: TRBV10-3
j_call: TRBJ1-3
cdr3_aa: CGTGGPSSGNTIYF

clone_size: .
v_call: TRBV21-1
j_call: TRBJ1-2
cdr3_aa: CASSKRQLYGYTF

clone_size: .
v_call: TRBV6-4
j_call: TRBJ2-3
cdr3_aa: CASSGTSGGSDTQYF

clone_size: .
v_call: TRBV20-1
j_call: TRBJ2-3
cdr3_aa: CSAVGGADTQYF

clone_size: .
v_call: TRBV3-1
j_call: TRBJ2-3
cdr3_aa: CASSQGTLDTQYF

clone_size: .
v_call: TRBV5-1
j_call: TRBJ2-5
cdr3_aa: CASSLAKIAAAQETQYF

clone_size: .
v_call: TRBV12-3/TRBV12-4
j_call: TRBJ2-7
cdr3_aa: CASSPRTGYEQYF

clone_size: .
v_call: TRBV6-2/TRBV6-3
j_call: TRBJ2-2
cdr3_aa: CASQAGGPETGELFF

clone_size: medium-sized
v_call: TRBV12-3/TRBV12-4
j_call: TRBJ1-6
cdr3_aa: CASRSNSPLHF

clone_size: large
v_call: TRBV6-4
j_call: TRBJ2-3
cdr3_aa: CASSDSSGGPDTQYF

clone_size: .
v_call: TRBV7-2
j_call: TRBJ2-3
cdr3_aa: CASSYSDTQYF

clone_size: medium-sized
v_call: TRBV7-6
j_call: TRBJ1-4
cdr3_aa: CASSLFVGTGAEKLFF

clone_size: .
v_call: TRBV11-2
j_call: TRBJ2-7
cdr3_aa: CASSMPRGEQYF

clone_size: .
v_call: TRBV20-1
j_call: TRBJ2-1
cdr3_aa: CSAGTIRASDEQFF

clone_size: .
v_call: TRBV6-4
j_call: TRBJ2-1
cdr3_aa: CASSDGTGEHNEQFF

clone_size: medium-sized
v_call: TRBV4-3
j_call: TRBJ2-5
cdr3_aa: CASSQGVRGGVETQYF

clone_size: medium-sized
v_call: TRBV29-1
j_call: TRBJ1-2
cdr3_aa: CSSGDADYGYTF

clone_size: .
v_call: TRBV10-2
j_call: TRBJ2-1
cdr3_aa: CASRNFEENEQFF

clone_size: .
v_call: TRBV20-1
j_call: TRBJ2-1
cdr3_aa: CSASPGQGYNEQFF

clone_size: .
v_call: TRBV6-1
j_call: TRBJ1-2
cdr3_aa: CASRRTQDSPYGYTF

clone_size: large
v_call: TRBV20-1
j_call: TRBJ2-7
cdr3_aa: CSARDKRDYEQYF

clone_size: .
v_call: TRBV6-5
j_call: TRBJ1-5
cdr3_aa: CASSDWSGDHQPQHF

clone_size: .
v_call: TRBV6-5
j_call: TRBJ2-3
cdr3_aa: CASSLWTEIAGGRNTQYF